Below are 28 T cell receptor beta chains sequenced from a single sample in a study of radiation and T cells in renal cell carcinoma. This sample's time point: baseline pretreatment blood. Treatment indicated: 15 Gy SBRT to primary tumor, nephrectomy 4 weeks later. The data were produced by immunoSEQ multiplex PCR, yet TCRdb's version contains in-frame clones alone and is incomplete. This table has about 130,000 clones, 70% to 90% appearing once. This specimen consisted of blood, obtained from a patient whose treatment included radiotherapy and nephrectomy. These TCRs come from a woman aged 45-65 years with renal cell carcinoma.

A few counts support this clone. The chain is built from TRBV9 and TRBJ2-1; tentatively, D is TRBD1 (6 bases). The CDR3 extends over 15 amino acids. The V and J ends lost 2 bases and 8 bases respectively, with 17 bases between them. Germline CDR1 is SGDLS and CDR2 is YYNGEE. The CDR3 DNA reads TGTGCCAGCAGCGTCGATGGACAGCTACGGGATGAGCAGTTCTTC. Translating gives CASSVDGQLRDEQFF.

This sequence joins TRBV19 and TRBJ1-5; TRBD1 agrees at 7 bases. The CDR3 spans 14 residues. CDR1 and CDR2 (germline): LNHDA, SQIVND (reference sequence). V was pared by 4 bases and J by 3 bases, with 3 bases of the junction left unmatched. The chain's CDR3 is CASSTGQNNQPQHF. The CDR3 nucleotides read TGTGCCAGTAGTACGGGACAGAACAATCAGCCCCAGCATTTT.

V usage is TRBV5-1 and J usage is TRBJ2-2; D is uncertain. Trimming left V 0 bases short and J 1 base short, with 10 bases between. Germline assignment: CDR1 SGHRS and CDR2 YFSETQ. CDR3 length equals 16 residues. The CDR3 reads CASSLEGRRNTGELFF. The CDR3 DNA sequence: TGCGCCAGCAGCTTGGAAGGACGGAGGAACACCGGGGAGCTGTTTTTT.

The V and J genes are TRBV2 and TRBJ2-7; TRBD2 might be the D (7 bases). The CDR3 loop spans 13 amino acids. Germline V gene sequence: CDR1 SNHLY, CDR2 FYNNEI. Trimming cost V 8 bases and J 0 bases, with 11 bases left between them. CDR3 in amino acids: CASGRGDSYEQYF. CDR3 in DNA: TGTGCCAGCGGGAGGGGGGACTCCTACGAGCAGTACTTC.

This clone has a single count. The V and J genes are TRBV6-6 and TRBJ2-1; no clear D gene. Trimming stripped 0 bases from V and 7 bases from J, with 4 bases between. The CDR3 is made up of 12 amino acids. The germline gives CDR1 MNHNY, CDR2 SVGAGI (reference sequence). This CDR3 reads CASSYSVNEQFF. In nucleotides, the CDR3 is TGTGCCAGCAGTTACTCAGTAAATGAGCAGTTCTTC.

The genes are TRBV29-1 and TRBJ1-3; TRBD1 is a possible D gene (5 bases). CDR3 length equals 15 residues. The V end was cut by 3 bases, the J end by 4 bases, with 16 bases between. Per germline, CDR1 SQVTM and CDR2 ANQGSEA. The CDR3 coding sequence is TGCAGCGTTGAGGGGGAGGACAAGCCAGGAAACACCATATATTTT. As protein: CSVEGEDKPGNTIYF.

The rearrangement joins TRBV4-1 to TRBJ1-1; D gene unclear. CDR3 length equals 12 residues. Germline values: CDR1 MGHRA, CDR2 YSYEKL. Trimming removed 3 bases from V and 8 bases from J, with 10 bases in between. In nucleotides, the CDR3 is TGCGCCAGCAGCCATCCTTTTGAAGAAGCTTTCTTT. Translating it yields CASSHPFEEAFF.

The rearrangement links TRBV2 to TRBJ2-5; D is undetermined. There are 13 residues in the CDR3. Looked up from germline, CDR1 is SNHLY and CDR2 is FYNNEI. V lost 9 bases and J lost 5, with 16 bases in between. DNA for the CDR3: TGTGCCAGTACGGGTCCCGCTGCGGAGACCCAGTACTTC. This codes for CASTGPAAETQYF.

The V gene is TRBV19, the J gene TRBJ1-4, with D unresolved. This CDR3 is built from 12 residues. Germline CDR1 LNHDA, CDR2 SQIVND (reference sequence). V was cut by 5 bases and J by 8 bases, with 9 bases left in between. The CDR3 DNA reads TGTGCCAGTAGTGTCGGGTGGGAAAAACTGTTTTTT. Protein product: CASSVGWEKLFF.

The chain recombines TRBV30 with TRBJ1-1; 8 bases fit TRBD1. There are 13 residues in the CDR3. Germline CDR1 reads GTSNPN; CDR2 reads SVGIG (reference sequence). After removal of 5 bases from V and 5 bases from J, the junction contained 7 bases not matched to a gene. The CDR3, as DNA: TGTGCCTGGGAAAGACAGGGGAGGACTGAAGCTTTCTTT. This encodes CAWERQGRTEAFF.

V is TRBV4-2 and J is TRBJ2-7, with D possibly being TRBD2 (5 bases). This CDR3 contains 13 residues. CDR1 and CDR2 (germline): LGHNA, YNFKEQ. Trimming stripped 1 base from V and 4 bases from J, with 8 bases between. The CDR3: CASSQVGGYEQYF. The CDR3 region has the DNA TGTGCCAGCAGCCAAGTAGGCGGGTACGAGCAGTACTTC.

The genes are TRBV7-8 and TRBJ2-7; 9 bases agree with TRBD1. Germline CDR1 reads SGHVS; CDR2 reads FQNEAQ. The J segment lost 5 bases and the V segment lost 0 bases, leaving 11 bases of the junction unmatched. The length of the CDR3 is 17 residues. CDR3 in amino acids: CASSLAGQGSASHEQYF. The CDR3 bases are TGTGCCAGCAGCTTAGCGGGACAGGGTTCTGCTAGCCACGAGCAGTACTTC.

This chain joins TRBV29-1 and TRBJ2-1, with D possibly being TRBD2 (5 bases). V was clipped by 1 base and J by 0 bases, with 10 bases between them. Germline CDR1 SQVTM, CDR2 ANQGSEA. The CDR3 runs to 15 residues. This CDR3 reads CSVEAGVGSYNEQFF. The CDR3 nucleotides are TGCAGCGTTGAAGCCGGGGTGGGCTCCTACAATGAGCAGTTCTTC.

This chain connects TRBV4-1 to TRBJ1-5; weak D call: TRBD1 (5 bases). V dropped 1 base and J dropped 4 bases, with 14 bases sitting between them. Germline V CDR1 and CDR2: MGHRA, YSYEKL. There are 16 residues in the CDR3. This CDR3 reads CASSQGGNKGNQPQHF. In DNA, the CDR3 is TGCGCCAGCAGCCAAGGAGGGAATAAGGGGAATCAGCCCCAGCATTTT.

The chain couples TRBV5-1 to TRBJ2-7, with D perhaps matching TRBD2 (5 bases). This CDR3 contains 18 residues. Germline V CDR1 and CDR2: SGHRS, YFSETQ. With 0 bases removed from V and 2 bases from J, the gap between germline ends came to 21 bases. The CDR3 here is CASSLAPTGMQLAYEQYF. Here the CDR3 DNA reads TGCGCCAGCAGCTTGGCTCCCACCGGGATGCAACTCGCCTACGAGCAGTACTTC.

This clone appeared once. The rearrangement joins TRBV6-1 to TRBJ2-7; tentatively, D is TRBD1 (6 bases). The CDR3 consists of 14 residues. Germline loops: CDR1 MNHNS, CDR2 SASEGT. The V and J ends lost 5 bases and 3 bases respectively, with 14 bases between them. The CDR3 DNA is TGTGCCAGCAGTATCCGGGACACGATCTACGAGCAGTACTTC. It yields the protein CASSIRDTIYEQYF.

This chain connects TRBV7-2 to TRBJ2-3; 9 nucleotides match TRBD2. Germline values: CDR1 SGHTA, CDR2 FQGNSA. This CDR3 region has 17 residues. The junction had 14 bases not matched to a gene; V was cut back by 5 bases and J by 5 bases. The CDR3 protein is CASSPSPGLAGQDTQYF. The CDR3 DNA reads TGTGCCAGCAGCCCCTCCCCGGGACTAGCTGGTCAAGATACGCAGTATTTT.

The chain links TRBV21-1 to TRBJ2-1; TRBD2 is taken as the D call from the table, unchecked against the DNA. TRBV21-1 is termed a pseudogene. The CDR3 has 17 residues. CDR3 nucleotides: TGTGCCAGCAGCAATAGGCCTAGCGGGGGGCTCATGGGTGAGCAGTTCTTC. Translating gives CASSNRPSGGLMGEQFF.

This clone was recorded once. The chain combines TRBV5-4 with TRBJ1-5, with D unresolved. The CDR3 spans 13 residues. V was clipped by 0 bases and J by 3 bases, with 4 bases between them. From germline, CDR1 is SGHNT and CDR2 YYREEE (reference sequence). CDR3 DNA: TGTGCCAGCAGCTTGGACCCCAATCAGCCCCAGCATTTT. This gives the protein CASSLDPNQPQHF.

This chain uses TRBV19 with TRBJ1-2; the D is unclear. V lost 5 bases to trimming and J lost 4 bases, with 11 bases between them. The CDR3 totals 13 residues. CDR1 LNHDA and CDR2 SQIVND come from the germline V gene (reference sequence). The CDR3 loop is CASSLQPLYGYTF. The CDR3 bases are TGTGCCAGTAGTCTTCAACCCCTCTATGGCTACACCTTC.

This chain connects TRBV30 to TRBJ2-3; TRBD2 matches 7 bases. J lost 3 bases, V lost 4 bases, and 10 bases had no gene match. Germline CDR1 GTSNPN, CDR2 SVGIG (reference sequence). The CDR3 covers 15 residues. The CDR3: CAWKGKSGETDTQYF. CDR3 DNA sequence: TGTGCCTGGAAAGGAAAAAGCGGGGAAACAGATACGCAGTATTTT.

This clone was seen only once. This CDR3 is CASSFSGNEKLFF. DNA for the CDR3: TGTGCCAGCAGCTTTTCCGGGAATGAAAAACTGTTTTTT. The chain recombines TRBV7-8 with TRBJ1-4; no firm D call. The length of the CDR3 is 13 residues. V was shortened by 3 bases and J by 5 bases, with 7 bases between the two germline ends. Germline CDR1 reads SGHVS; CDR2 reads FQNEAQ.

The V and J genes are TRBV5-4 and TRBJ1-6, with 7 bases fitting TRBD1. The trim removed 4 bases at V and 10 bases at J, leaving 11 bases unmatched. The germline V gene encodes CDR1 SGHNT and CDR2 YYREEE (reference sequence). The CDR3 length is 15 residues. This chain's CDR3 is CASSLDNRGESPLHF. In nucleotides, the CDR3 is TGTGCCAGCAGCCTCGACAACAGGGGAGAATCACCCCTCCACTTT.

J is TRBJ1-1 and V is TRBV6-1; no clear D gene. The V gene lost 6 bases and the J gene lost 1 base, with 9 bases spanning the gap. Germline V gives CDR1 MNHNS, CDR2 SASEGT. The CDR3 loop spans 13 amino acids. This CDR3 reads CASSEISNTEAFF. CDR3 in DNA: TGTGCCAGCAGCGAGATTTCGAACACTGAAGCTTTCTTT.

This chain joins TRBV7-3 and TRBJ2-1; a weak D match, TRBD2 (6 bases). Germline CDR1 SGHTA, CDR2 FQGTGA. The CDR3 contains 14 residues. With 2 bases removed from V and 9 bases from J, the gap between germline ends came to 14 bases. The chain's CDR3 is CASSLAGTGVEQFF. The CDR3, as DNA: TGTGCCAGCAGCTTAGCGGGGACGGGGGTTGAGCAGTTCTTC. The complete variable domain, with remaining parts taken from reference TRBV7-3 and TRBJ2-1, reads GAGVSQTPSNKVTEKGKYVELRCDPISGHTALYWYRQSLGQGPEFLIYFQGTGAADDSGLPNDRFFAVRPEGSVSTLKIQRTERGDSAVYLCASSLAGTGVEQFFGPGTRLTVL.

The gene calls are TRBV19 and TRBJ2-3; D is unresolved. Trimming shortened V by 0 bases and J by 3 bases, and 4 bases separated the two germline ends. In germline, CDR1 is LNHDA, CDR2 SQIVND (reference sequence). The CDR3 has 13 residues. Here the CDR3 reads CASSIEGTDTQYF. CDR3 nucleotide sequence: TGTGCCAGTAGTATAGAAGGGACAGATACGCAGTATTTT.

This clone was found once. V usage is TRBV18 and J usage is TRBJ2-1; D might be TRBD1 or TRBD2, each matching 5 bases. CDR3 size: 16 residues. From germline, CDR1 is KGHSH and CDR2 LQKENI. V lost 6 bases, J lost 1 base, and 16 bases lay in between. The CDR3 region is CASSPGLALSYNEQFF. CDR3 sequence (DNA): TGTGCCAGCTCCCCGGGGCTAGCCCTATCCTACAATGAGCAGTTCTTC.

The CDR3 nucleotides are TGTGCCAGCAGCCCCCGTAGAGCCCTACTCTACAATGAGCAGTTCTTC. Translating it yields CASSPRRALLYNEQFF. V usage is TRBV11-1 and J usage is TRBJ2-1; D is unresolved. The CDR3 is 16 amino acids. Germline-derived CDR1 and CDR2 are SGHAT and FQDESV (reference sequence). Deletions cut 5 bases from V and 3 bases from J, with 17 bases between.